A selection of T cell receptor beta chains follows, all from one sample in a study of blood T cells in healthy people across ages. TCRdb used MiXCR to reprocess the 5' RACE reads, holding one entry per CDR3 protein. The sample contains about 1,600,000 distinct CDR3 sequences, around two fifths of which appear only once. The sequenced sample was blood. The source of these receptors is a woman aged 18-30 years in good health. The CDR3 runs from the conserved cysteine through the conserved F or W. The order of the fields is CDR3 DNA, CDR3 protein, D gene, V gene, J gene, clone size. The D gene is left open where the match is weak. Clone sizes are given selectively: once, few, many, or a class where the clone is expanded.

CDR3 DNA: TGCGCCAGCAGCTTGACAGGGCTCGACGAGCAGTACTTC
CDR3 protein: CASSLTGLDEQYF
D gene: -
V gene: TRBV5-1
J gene: TRBJ2-7
clone size: -

CDR3 DNA: TGTGCCAGCAGCCTTTTAACGGGAGCATTTACCGGGGAGCTGTTTTTT
CDR3 protein: CASSLLTGAFTGELFF
D gene: -
V gene: TRBV3-1
J gene: TRBJ2-2
clone size: -

CDR3 DNA: TGTGCCATCAGAGAGACTAGCGGGCCGGACGAGCAGTACTTC
CDR3 protein: CAIRETSGPDEQYF
D gene: TRBD2
V gene: TRBV10-3
J gene: TRBJ2-7
clone size: few

CDR3 DNA: TGTGCCACCAGTGATTGGTCTAGCGGGCATCCCTACAATGAGCAGTACTTC
CDR3 protein: CATSDWSSGHPYNEQYF
D gene: TRBD2
V gene: TRBV24-1
J gene: TRBJ2-7
clone size: -

CDR3 DNA: TGTGCCAGCAGCTTCGCCGGGACATCAGGCGGCTACACCTTC
CDR3 protein: CASSFAGTSGGYTF
D gene: -
V gene: TRBV7-9
J gene: TRBJ1-2
clone size: -

CDR3 DNA: TGTGCCAGCAGGTTAAGAGGACTAGCGGTTAGCACAGATACGCAGTATTTT
CDR3 protein: CASRLRGLAVSTDTQYF
D gene: TRBD2
V gene: TRBV7-2
J gene: TRBJ2-3
clone size: -

CDR3 DNA: TGTGCCAGCAGGACAGGTTTAGACATTCAGTACTTC
CDR3 protein: CASRTGLDIQYF
D gene: -
V gene: TRBV12-3/TRBV12-4
J gene: TRBJ2-4
clone size: few

CDR3 DNA: TGTGCCAGCAGTTACACCGGGGAAAAACTGTTTTTT
CDR3 protein: CASSYTGEKLFF
D gene: -
V gene: TRBV6-5
J gene: TRBJ1-4
clone size: -

CDR3 DNA: TGCGTCAGCAGCCCCGGACAGGGCTTCGAGACCCAGTACTTC
CDR3 protein: CVSSPGQGFETQYF
D gene: TRBD1
V gene: TRBV5-1
J gene: TRBJ2-5
clone size: -

CDR3 DNA: TGTGCCAGCAGTGTTTTGTGGAGCGAGAGGGGTACGCAGTATTTT
CDR3 protein: CASSVLWSERGTQYF
D gene: -
V gene: TRBV27
J gene: TRBJ2-3
clone size: -

CDR3 DNA: TGTGCCAGCAGCTTAGGCAGGGGATTTGATCAGCCCCAGCATTTT
CDR3 protein: CASSLGRGFDQPQHF
D gene: -
V gene: TRBV7-2
J gene: TRBJ1-5
clone size: -

CDR3 DNA: TGTGCCAGCAGCAAAGATTCCAGGGCCCGCACAGATACGCAGTATTTT
CDR3 protein: CASSKDSRARTDTQYF
D gene: -
V gene: TRBV21-1
J gene: TRBJ2-3
clone size: -

CDR3 DNA: TGTGCCAGCAGTTTCGAGGGGGCGAGCTACACCTTC
CDR3 protein: CASSFEGASYTF
D gene: TRBD1
V gene: TRBV12-3/TRBV12-4
J gene: TRBJ1-2
clone size: -

CDR3 DNA: TGCAGTGCTAGACCAGCAGGGGCCAAAAACATTCAGTACTTC
CDR3 protein: CSARPAGAKNIQYF
D gene: -
V gene: TRBV20-1
J gene: TRBJ2-4
clone size: few

CDR3 DNA: TGCAGCGTTGCCGTTGGGCTGAGCACTGAAGCTTTCTTT
CDR3 protein: CSVAVGLSTEAFF
D gene: -
V gene: TRBV29-1
J gene: TRBJ1-1
clone size: few

CDR3 DNA: TGTGCCACCAGAGTAGCGCGAAAAGAGACCCAGTACTTC
CDR3 protein: CATRVARKETQYF
D gene: -
V gene: TRBV24-1
J gene: TRBJ2-5
clone size: few

CDR3 DNA: TGCAGCGTTGAAAGTGGAGGGAGCGAGCAGTACTTC
CDR3 protein: CSVESGGSEQYF
D gene: -
V gene: TRBV29-1
J gene: TRBJ2-7
clone size: -

CDR3 DNA: TGCGCCAGCAGCTCGACAGTGGATGAAAAACTGTTTTTT
CDR3 protein: CASSSTVDEKLFF
D gene: -
V gene: TRBV5-1
J gene: TRBJ1-4
clone size: -

CDR3 DNA: TGTGCCAGCAGCCCCTTAGCGGGGGACCTCACAGATACGCAGTATTTT
CDR3 protein: CASSPLAGDLTDTQYF
D gene: TRBD2
V gene: TRBV7-2
J gene: TRBJ2-3
clone size: -

CDR3 DNA: TGCAGCGTTGCGACAGGGAAGGAGAACACTGAAGCTTTCTTT
CDR3 protein: CSVATGKENTEAFF
D gene: TRBD1
V gene: TRBV29-1
J gene: TRBJ1-1
clone size: -

CDR3 DNA: TGTGCCAGCAGTGAAGAAGTTCCTTGGGACAGCAGCACAGATACGCAGTATTTT
CDR3 protein: CASSEEVPWDSSTDTQYF
D gene: TRBD1
V gene: TRBV6-1
J gene: TRBJ2-3
clone size: few

CDR3 DNA: TGTGCCAGCAGTTTCAGACAGGGGGTAGCCAACGTCCTGACTTTC
CDR3 protein: CASSFRQGVANVLTF
D gene: TRBD1
V gene: TRBV12-3/TRBV12-4
J gene: TRBJ2-6
clone size: -

CDR3 DNA: TGTGCCAGCAGTGGCTCCAGACAGATGCAAGAGACCCAGTACTTC
CDR3 protein: CASSGSRQMQETQYF
D gene: -
V gene: TRBV25-1
J gene: TRBJ2-5
clone size: few

CDR3 DNA: TGTGCCATCAGTGGACGGGGTCAAGAGACCCAGTACTTC
CDR3 protein: CAISGRGQETQYF
D gene: -
V gene: TRBV10-3
J gene: TRBJ2-5
clone size: -

CDR3 DNA: TGTGCCAGCCAGAAGTACCAAGAGACCCAGTACTTC
CDR3 protein: CASQKYQETQYF
D gene: -
V gene: TRBV3-1
J gene: TRBJ2-5
clone size: few

CDR3 DNA: TGTGCCAGCAGTTCCCAGACAGGGGATGAACAATCGGAAAACATTCAGTACTTC
CDR3 protein: CASSSQTGDEQSENIQYF
D gene: TRBD1
V gene: TRBV25-1
J gene: TRBJ2-4
clone size: once

CDR3 DNA: TGCAGTGCTCCCCGGACAGGGGAAGATACGCAGTATTTT
CDR3 protein: CSAPRTGEDTQYF
D gene: TRBD1
V gene: TRBV20-1
J gene: TRBJ2-3
clone size: few

CDR3 DNA: TGTGCCAGCAGTGAATATGGGACCTCCGATACGCAGTATTTT
CDR3 protein: CASSEYGTSDTQYF
D gene: -
V gene: TRBV25-1
J gene: TRBJ2-3
clone size: few

CDR3 DNA: TGTGCCAGCAGCTTACTGTTTTCTACAGGGGAAACTTTCTTT
CDR3 protein: CASSLLFSTGETFF
D gene: TRBD1
V gene: TRBV7-9
J gene: TRBJ1-1
clone size: few

CDR3 DNA: TGTGCCAGCAGTGAATGGCTAGCGGGTTACAATGAGCAGTTCTTC
CDR3 protein: CASSEWLAGYNEQFF
D gene: TRBD2
V gene: TRBV25-1
J gene: TRBJ2-1
clone size: -

CDR3 DNA: TGTGCCAGCAGCCAGGCCGCCGGGACTAGCGGGGCCCAGGGTACCGGGGAGCTGTTTTTT
CDR3 protein: CASSQAAGTSGAQGTGELFF
D gene: TRBD2
V gene: TRBV4-2
J gene: TRBJ2-2
clone size: -

CDR3 DNA: TGTGCCAGCAGCCCGGGGACTAGCAATAACAATGAGCAGTACTTC
CDR3 protein: CASSPGTSNNNEQYF
D gene: TRBD2
V gene: TRBV12-3/TRBV12-4
J gene: TRBJ2-5
clone size: -

CDR3 DNA: TGTGCCAGCTCACCACCGATGGGGGGCAATGAGCAGTTCTTC
CDR3 protein: CASSPPMGGNEQFF
D gene: -
V gene: TRBV18
J gene: TRBJ2-1
clone size: -

CDR3 DNA: TGTGCCAGCAGTTTCGGGGAACCCTACGAGCAGTACTTC
CDR3 protein: CASSFGEPYEQYF
D gene: -
V gene: TRBV27
J gene: TRBJ2-7
clone size: once